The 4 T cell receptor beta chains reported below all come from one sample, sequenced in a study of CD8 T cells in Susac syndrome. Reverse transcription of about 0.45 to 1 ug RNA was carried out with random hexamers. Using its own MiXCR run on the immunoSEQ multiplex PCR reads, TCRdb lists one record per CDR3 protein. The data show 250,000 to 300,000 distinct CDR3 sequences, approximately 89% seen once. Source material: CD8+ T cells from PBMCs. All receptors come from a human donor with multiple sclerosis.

Written as DNA, the CDR3 is TGTGCCAGCAGTTTAGGGTCAGGAATCAGCCAAGAGACCCAGTACTTC. It specifies CASSLGSGISQETQYF. The rearrangement joins TRBV6-2 or TRBV6-3 to TRBJ2-5; unclear D gene. Trimming stripped 4 bases from V and 1 base from J, with 16 bases between. This CDR3 region has 16 residues. Germline V CDR1 and CDR2: MNHEY, SVGEGT.

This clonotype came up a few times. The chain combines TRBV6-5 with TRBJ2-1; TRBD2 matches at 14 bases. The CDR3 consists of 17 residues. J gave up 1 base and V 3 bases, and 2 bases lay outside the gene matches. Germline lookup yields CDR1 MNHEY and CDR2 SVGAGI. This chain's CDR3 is CASSYGTSGSSYNEQFF. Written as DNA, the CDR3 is TGTGCCAGCAGTTATGGGACTAGCGGGAGTTCCTACAATGAGCAGTTCTTC.

CDR3 DNA sequence: TGTGCCAGCAGCCAAGAGAGAGGACTAATTCCCTACAATGAGCAGTTCTTC. Encoded protein: CASSQERGLIPYNEQFF. This sequence joins TRBV4-2 and TRBJ2-1; tentative D call: TRBD2 (6 bases). CDR1 LGHNA and CDR2 YNFKEQ come from the germline V gene. Trimming cost V 0 bases and J 2 bases, with 14 bases left between them. The CDR3 length is 17 residues.

CDR3 DNA: TGTGCCAGCATCACCCCTCCCCGATCGGAGCAGTTCTTC. Translating it yields CASITPPRSEQFF. The chain couples TRBV7-9 to TRBJ2-1, with no clear D. The CDR3 is 13 residues long. Trimming stripped 7 bases from V and 10 bases from J, with 17 bases between. The germline V gene encodes CDR1 SEHNR and CDR2 FQNEAQ (reference sequence).